The rows below give T cell receptor beta chains drawn from one sample of a study of human T cells and chemical hapten exposure. MiXCR, run by TCRdb on the RACE reads, gives a single entry per CDR3 protein. The data show tens of thousands of distinct CDR3 sequences, more than 9.5% seen once. This material consisted of whole blood, taken in connection with sensitization to the hapten diphenylcyclopropenone (DPC). The receptors here all came from a woman aged 45-65 years with alopecia areata. Some clones in this sample may be carry-over from other donors' samples. CDR3s include the opening cysteine and the closing phenylalanine or tryptophan. D genes are given only for firm matches. Where a row states a size, it is once, few, many or the class of an expanded clone; other rows omit it.

cdr3_nt	cdr3_aa	clone_size	d_call	v_call	j_call
TGTGCCAGCAGCCAAACGGGCTACGAGCAGTACTTC	CASSQTGYEQYF	few	.	TRBV3-1	TRBJ2-7
TGCAGTGCTAGAGAGGTCACTACGGGACAGGGGATATTCTATAGCAATCAGCCCCAGCATTTT	CSAREVTTGQGIFYSNQPQHF	many	TRBD1	TRBV20-1	TRBJ1-5
TGTGCCAGCAGCCACCGTGGACAGGGCTTTTACACTGAAGCTTTCTTT	CASSHRGQGFYTEAFF	many	TRBD1	TRBV3-1	TRBJ1-1
TGCAGCGTGGACAGAAAAACCGGGGAGCTGTTTTTT	CSVDRKTGELFF	few	.	TRBV29-1	TRBJ2-2
TGCAGCGTTCAGGGGGGTGCGACTGAAGCTTTCTTT	CSVQGGATEAFF	.	TRBD1	TRBV29-1	TRBJ1-1
TGCAGTGCCAATACTATGAACACTGAAGCTTTCTTT	CSANTMNTEAFF	few	.	TRBV20-1	TRBJ1-1
TGTGCCAGCAGCCAGGACAGGGGGCTGGATGAGCAGTTCTTC	CASSQDRGLDEQFF	few	TRBD1	TRBV6-5	TRBJ2-1
TGTGCCAGCGGCCGGGGCACTGAAGCTTTCTTT	CASGRGTEAFF	few	.	TRBV3-1	TRBJ1-1
TGTGCCAGTAGTACCGACAGGACTGTGGATACGCAGTATTTT	CASSTDRTVDTQYF	.	.	TRBV19	TRBJ2-3
TGTGCCAGCAGCATTGGTTTGGGTCGGACCCTCTACGAGCAGTACTTC	CASSIGLGRTLYEQYF	.	.	TRBV11-2	TRBJ2-7
TGTGCCAGCAGTCCGGGGATAAATGAAAAACTGTTTTTT	CASSPGINEKLFF	many	.	TRBV6-5	TRBJ1-4
TGTGCCAGCAGCCGTACACAGGGGGCAGCTGAAGCTTTCTTT	CASSRTQGAAEAFF	many	TRBD1	TRBV27	TRBJ1-1
TGTGCCAGCTCCCCGAATGCGGACTCCTACAATGAGCAGTTCTTC	CASSPNADSYNEQFF	many	.	TRBV18	TRBJ2-1
TGTGCCAGCAGTTTTGGAGACCCTGGGGCCAACGTCCTGACTTTC	CASSFGDPGANVLTF	.	.	TRBV28	TRBJ2-6
TGTGCCAGCAGGTCTCAGACAGCGAACACCGGGGAGCTGTTTTTT	CASRSQTANTGELFF	.	.	TRBV7-9	TRBJ2-2
TGCGCCAGCAGGCGACTAGCGGGACGGACCGGGGAGCTGTTTTTT	CASRRLAGRTGELFF	.	TRBD2	TRBV10-1	TRBJ2-2
TGTGCCAGCAGTCTGAACGGGGAGCTGTTTTTT	CASSLNGELFF	many	.	TRBV7-2	TRBJ2-2
TGTGCCAGCAGCTTAGGACAGCTTAAGAAACTGTTTTTT	CASSLGQLKKLFF	many	.	TRBV13	TRBJ1-4
TGTGCCAGCAGCCCTGACAGGGACTATGGCTACACCTTC	CASSPDRDYGYTF	many	TRBD1	TRBV7-9	TRBJ1-2
TGCAGCGTGGCAAAACAGGGTGAGCCCCAGCATTTT	CSVAKQGEPQHF	few	.	TRBV29-1	TRBJ1-5